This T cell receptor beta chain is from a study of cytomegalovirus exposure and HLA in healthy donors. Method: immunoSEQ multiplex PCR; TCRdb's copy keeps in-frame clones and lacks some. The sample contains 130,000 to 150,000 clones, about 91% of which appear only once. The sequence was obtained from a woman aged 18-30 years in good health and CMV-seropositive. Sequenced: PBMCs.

CDR3 nucleotides: TGTGCCAGCAGCACTCCGGGACAGAGCACAGATACGCAGTATTTT. Amino acids: CASSTPGQSTDTQYF. V gene TRBV27 combines with J gene TRBJ2-3, with TRBD1 identical over 7 bases. Per germline, CDR1 MNHEY and CDR2 SMNVEV (reference sequence). J was trimmed by 0 bases and V by 6 bases; bases with no gene match: 6. The CDR3 sequence is 15 residues long.